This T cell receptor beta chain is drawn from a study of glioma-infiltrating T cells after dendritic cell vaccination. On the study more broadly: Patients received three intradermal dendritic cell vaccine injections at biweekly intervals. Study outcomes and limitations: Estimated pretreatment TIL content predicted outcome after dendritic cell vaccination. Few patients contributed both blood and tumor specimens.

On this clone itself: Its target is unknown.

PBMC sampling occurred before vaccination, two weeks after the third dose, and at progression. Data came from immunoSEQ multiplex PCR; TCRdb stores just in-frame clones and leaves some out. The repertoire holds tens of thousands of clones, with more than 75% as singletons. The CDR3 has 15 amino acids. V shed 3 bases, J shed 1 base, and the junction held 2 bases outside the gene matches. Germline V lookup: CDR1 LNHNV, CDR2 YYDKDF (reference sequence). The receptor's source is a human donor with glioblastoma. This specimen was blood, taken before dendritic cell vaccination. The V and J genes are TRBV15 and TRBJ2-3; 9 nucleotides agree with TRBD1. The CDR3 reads CATSRGDRGTDTQYF. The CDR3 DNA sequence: TGTGCCACCAGCAGGGGGGACAGGGGCACAGATACGCAGTATTTT.